This TCR beta chain was sequenced during a study of OX40 agonist ivuxolimab in advanced cancers. Study conclusions and caveats: The study found that CD8+ T cells averaged more expanded clones than CD4+. Dosing at 0.1 to 3.0 mg/kg was accompanied by clonal expansion of CD4+ and CD8+ blood T cells by week 6. Expanded peripheral T-cell antigen specificity went undetermined.

The length of the CDR3 is 15 residues. V gave up 6 bases and J gave up 0 bases, with 11 bases separating them. Germline CDR1 MDHEN, CDR2 SYDVKM. About this clone itself: Its antigen is not known.

Some clones are missing from TCRdb's copy, which holds only in-frame ones; the method was immunoSEQ multiplex PCR. The table has roughly 35,000 clones, approximately 78% seen once. This clonotype was sampled from an adult with an advanced solid tumor such as melanoma, head and neck, liver or kidney cancer. V gene TRBV28 combines with J gene TRBJ2-2; the D call may be TRBD1 or TRBD2 (5 bases each). The sequenced sample was CD4+ or CD8+ T cells sorted from blood, obtained in a trial of the OX40 agonist ivuxolimab. CDR3 residues: CASRGVSANTGELFF. As DNA, the CDR3 is TGTGCCAGCAGGGGGGTATCAGCGAACACCGGGGAGCTGTTTTTT.